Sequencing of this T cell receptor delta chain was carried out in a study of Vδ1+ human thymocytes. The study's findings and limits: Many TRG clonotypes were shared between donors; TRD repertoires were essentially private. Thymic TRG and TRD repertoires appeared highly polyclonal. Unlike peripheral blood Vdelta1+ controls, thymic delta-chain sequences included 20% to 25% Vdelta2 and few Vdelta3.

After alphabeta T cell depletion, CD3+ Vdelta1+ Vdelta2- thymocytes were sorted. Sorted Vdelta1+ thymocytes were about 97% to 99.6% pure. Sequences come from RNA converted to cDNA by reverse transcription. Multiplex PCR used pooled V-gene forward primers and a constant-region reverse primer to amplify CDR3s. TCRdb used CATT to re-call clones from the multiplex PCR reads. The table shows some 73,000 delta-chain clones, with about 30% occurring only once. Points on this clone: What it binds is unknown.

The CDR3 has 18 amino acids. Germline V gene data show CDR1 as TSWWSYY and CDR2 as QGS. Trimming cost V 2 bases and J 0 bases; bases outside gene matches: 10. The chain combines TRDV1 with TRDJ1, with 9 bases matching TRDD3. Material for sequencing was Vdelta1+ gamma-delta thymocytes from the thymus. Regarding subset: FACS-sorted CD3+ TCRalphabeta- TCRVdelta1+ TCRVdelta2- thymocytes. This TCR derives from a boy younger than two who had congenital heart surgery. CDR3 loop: CALGESGGGYTYTDKLIF. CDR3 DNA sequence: TGTGCTCTTGGGGAAAGTGGGGGGGGATACACCTACACCGATAAACTCATCTTT.